One and the same sample provided the 25 T cell receptor beta chains below, sequenced in a study of Ad26.COV2.S vaccination and SARS-CoV-2 variants. Clones were read by immunoSEQ multiplex PCR, and TCRdb kept only the in-frame ones, dropping some. The table lists 300,000 to 400,000 clones, roughly 94% of them singletons. Material: peripheral blood, obtained after recovery from COVID-19. Receptor source: a human donor who had recovered from COVID-19.

The sample holds one count of this clone. The rearrangement joins TRBV6-5 to TRBJ2-7; TRBD2 agrees at 7 bases. With V trimmed by 6 bases and J by 5 bases, 13 bases remained unmatched. The CDR3 covers 15 residues. Germline V gene sequence: CDR1 MNHEY, CDR2 SVGAGI. The CDR3 nucleotides read TGTGCCAGCAGCCCGCGGCGGGAGACGAGAAACGAGCAGTACTTC. Residues: CASSPRRETRNEQYF.

The V gene is TRBV4-2, the J gene TRBJ1-4; D is perhaps TRBD1 (5 bases). CDR3 length: 17 residues. V was pared by 2 bases and J by 2 bases, with 15 bases between. The germline V gene encodes CDR1 LGHNA and CDR2 YNFKEQ. The CDR3 sequence: CASSQMPPGTTNEKLFF. The DNA of the CDR3 is TGTGCCAGCAGCCAAATGCCCCCAGGGACCACTAATGAAAAACTGTTTTTT.

This chain links TRBV3-1 (or the pseudogene TRBV3-2) with TRBJ1-2; possibly TRBD1 for D (6 bases). Germline assignment: CDR1 LGHDT and CDR2 YNNKEL (reference sequence). The CDR3 contains 19 residues. V was shortened by 2 bases and J by 8 bases, with 30 bases between the two germline ends. The CDR3 DNA reads TGTGCCAGCAGCCAACCCTATACTAACAGGGCACAATCGATGGGGGGCTACACCTTC. Its protein is CASSQPYTNRAQSMGGYTF.

The CDR3 loop reads CASSYSHAAGGLYEQYF. CDR3 DNA sequence: TGTGCCAGCAGTTACTCGCATGCAGCGGGGGGTCTTTACGAGCAGTACTTC. The rearrangement links TRBV6-2 or TRBV6-3 to TRBJ2-7; 9 bases fit TRBD2. The CDR3 has 17 residues. The V segment lost 0 bases and the J segment 4 bases; nucleotides outside the gene matches: 10. CDR1 is MNHEY and CDR2 is SVGEGT in the germline V gene.

The chain links TRBV19 to TRBJ1-6, with D perhaps matching TRBD1 (5 bases). The CDR3 is 14 residues long. CDR1 is LNHDA, CDR2 SQIVND, per germline (reference sequence). V was pared by 5 bases and J by 9 bases, with 14 bases between. In DNA form, the CDR3 reads TGTGCCAGTAGTCCACAAGAACAGGTTTCACCCCTCCACTTT. It translates to CASSPQEQVSPLHF.

This chain uses TRBV5-8 with TRBJ2-7; D is undetermined. From germline, CDR1 is SGHTS and CDR2 YDEGEE. V lost 7 bases to trimming and J lost 4 bases, with 9 bases between them. CDR3 length: 11 residues. The CDR3 DNA sequence: TGTGCCAGCCTTTCCCCTTACGAGCAGTACTTC. This encodes CASLSPYEQYF.

This clone was seen more than once but under ten times. Additional DNA sequences in this sample encode the identical CDR3. The J gene is TRBJ2-5, the V gene TRBV6-6; D call uncertain. Trimming shortened V by 3 bases and J by 5 bases, and 7 bases separated the two germline ends. CDR1 MNHNY and CDR2 SVGAGI come from the germline V gene (reference sequence). The CDR3 has 12 residues. CDR3: CASSYTGETQYF. CDR3 DNA: TGTGCCAGCAGTTATACCGGGGAGACCCAGTACTTC.

The count of this clone is one. The chain recombines TRBV11-2 with TRBJ2-5; 7 nucleotides align to TRBD1. The CDR3 sequence is 15 residues long. Trimming took 0 bases from V and 1 from J; bases not matched to a gene: 2. Germline V CDR1 and CDR2: SGHAT, FQNNGV. CDR3 sequence (DNA): TGTGCCAGCAGCTTAGAATGGGACAGCCAAGAGACCCAGTACTTC. This gives the protein CASSLEWDSQETQYF.

The chain joins TRBV27 to TRBJ2-2; no clear D. Germline loops: CDR1 MNHEY, CDR2 SMNVEV (reference sequence). The ends were cut back, 4 bases at V and 6 bases at J, with 15 bases in the middle. The CDR3 is made up of 15 amino acids. CDR3 sequence (DNA): TGTGCCAGCAGTTCCTCTCGAGGCGTGCCCGGGGAGCTGTTTTTT. Translating it yields CASSSSRGVPGELFF.

The chain is built from TRBV10-3 and TRBJ2-5; 10 nucleotides match TRBD2. CDR3 size: 17 residues. J lost 1 base, V lost 3 bases, and 8 bases had no gene match. Germline V gene data show CDR1 as ENHRY and CDR2 as SYGVKD. The CDR3 loop is CAISDLGVAGGQETQYF. CDR3 nucleotide sequence: TGTGCCATCAGTGATCTCGGGGTAGCGGGGGGCCAAGAGACCCAGTACTTC.

The count of this clone is one. The CDR3 DNA follows: TGCGCCAGCAGCTTGGCCGGACGACCAACGGGTACTGAAGCTTTCTTT. It yields the protein CASSLAGRPTGTEAFF. The chain recombines TRBV5-1 with TRBJ1-1, with unresolved D. CDR1 and CDR2 (germline): SGHRS, YFSETQ. The CDR3 extends over 16 amino acids. V was shortened by 0 bases and J by 5 bases, with 17 bases between the two germline ends.

This chain links TRBV7-3 with TRBJ2-1; D remains ambiguous. The CDR3 consists of 15 residues. Germline CDR1 is SGHTA and CDR2 is FQGTGA. Trimming stripped 1 base from V and 1 base from J, with 8 bases between. CDR3 bases: TGTGCCAGCAGCTTAAGGGGTAATTCCTACAATGAGCAGTTCTTC. Translating it yields CASSLRGNSYNEQFF.

This chain joins TRBV5-4 and TRBJ2-1; no clear D. V lost 4 bases, J lost 7 bases, and 12 bases lay in between. Germline assignment: CDR1 SGHNT and CDR2 YYREEE (reference sequence). This CDR3 is 13 amino acids long. This CDR3 is CASSGPTANEQFF. CDR3 DNA sequence: TGTGCCAGCAGCGGCCCGACGGCGAATGAGCAGTTCTTC.

The chain couples TRBV27 to TRBJ1-6; D is unresolved. V lost 2 bases and J 7 bases, leaving 9 bases between the germline ends. The germline CDR1 and CDR2 sequences are MNHEY and SMNVEV (reference sequence). This CDR3 region has 14 residues. The CDR3 nucleotides are TGTGCCAGCAGTTTACCGGGAGTGAATTCACCCCTCCACTTT. It specifies CASSLPGVNSPLHF.

This chain joins TRBV7-2 and TRBJ1-4, with 8 bases identical to TRBD1. Germline V lookup: CDR1 SGHTA, CDR2 FQGNSA. The V segment lost 0 bases and the J segment 0 bases; nucleotides outside the gene matches: 3. This CDR3 is 17 amino acids long. The CDR3 reads CASSLALTGATNEKLFF. CDR3 bases: TGTGCCAGCAGCTTAGCGCTGACAGGGGCAACTAATGAAAAACTGTTTTTT.

This chain uses TRBV7-2 with TRBJ1-1; D not certain. The germline V gene encodes CDR1 SGHTA and CDR2 FQGNSA. This CDR3 contains 13 residues. Trimming removed 5 bases from V and 8 bases from J, with 15 bases in between. CDR3 loop: CASSPGPGREAFF. For the CDR3, the DNA is TGTGCCAGCAGCCCTGGACCCGGACGGGAAGCTTTCTTT.

This chain uses TRBV11-2 with TRBJ2-2; D call uncertain. V was cut by 3 bases and J by 10 bases, with 9 bases left in between. From germline, CDR1 is SGHAT and CDR2 FQNNGV. The CDR3 length is 12 residues. The CDR3: CASSFNVLELFF. The CDR3 nucleotides read TGTGCCAGCAGCTTCAACGTATTGGAGCTGTTTTTT.

The CDR3 DNA is TGTGCCAGCAGCGTACTAGCGGGGGAAACCGGGGAGCTGTTTTTT. Translating it yields CASSVLAGETGELFF. The chain recombines TRBV9 with TRBJ2-2, with 10 bases identical to TRBD2. The germline CDR1 and CDR2 sequences are SGDLS and YYNGEE. This CDR3 spans 15 amino acids. The V gene end was trimmed by 1 base and the J gene end by 5 bases; junction bases not matched to a gene: 2.

V is TRBV27 and J is TRBJ2-2; no definite D call. Germline V CDR1 and CDR2: MNHEY, SMNVEV (reference sequence). This CDR3 is built from 14 residues. V dropped 0 bases and J dropped 7 bases, with 9 bases sitting between them. In DNA form, the CDR3 reads TGTGCCAGCAGTTTATCCCGCCTGGTCGGGGAGCTGTTTTTT. It is translated as CASSLSRLVGELFF.

The chain's CDR3 is CASSLSRGLNTEAFF. The CDR3 DNA reads as TGTGCCAGCAGTTTATCGCGCGGTTTGAACACTGAAGCTTTCTTT. The chain links TRBV27 to TRBJ1-1; no clear D gene. V lost 0 bases and J 0 bases, leaving 8 bases between the germline ends. The CDR3 consists of 15 residues. CDR1 and CDR2 (germline): MNHEY, SMNVEV (reference sequence).

The V gene is TRBV4-2, the J gene TRBJ2-5; TRBD1 matches 10 bases. This CDR3 has 17 residues. Per the germline V gene, CDR1 is LGHNA and CDR2 is YNFKEQ. V gave up 3 bases and J gave up 5 bases; unmatched junction bases: 12. As DNA, the CDR3 is TGTGCCAGCAGCCATACCGGAGACAGGGGGCGTCTGGAGACCCAGTACTTC. Translation gives CASSHTGDRGRLETQYF.

This clone was observed once. V and J are TRBV13 and TRBJ2-3; D not resolved. V lost 6 bases, J lost 2 bases, and 9 bases lay in between. CDR3 length: 13 residues. Germline-derived CDR1 and CDR2 are PRHDT and FYEKMQ (reference sequence). CDR3: CASRSTVTDTQYF. CDR3 in DNA: TGTGCCAGCAGATCAACAGTCACAGATACGCAGTATTTT.

This chain uses TRBV21-1 with TRBJ1-2. TRBV21-1 is shown as a pseudogene. The CDR3 totals 12 residues. The CDR3 sequence is CASEGGGCGYTF. The CDR3 DNA sequence: TGTGCCAGCGAGGGGGGGGGCTGTGGCTACACCTTC.

CDR3 region: CASSISGTGYLETQYF. The CDR3 bases are TGTGCCAGTAGTATATCCGGGACAGGGTATCTGGAGACCCAGTACTTC. The rearrangement uses TRBV19 and TRBJ2-5; 9 nucleotides align to TRBD1. Germline V lookup: CDR1 LNHDA, CDR2 SQIVND (reference sequence). Trimming took 2 bases from V and 5 from J; bases not matched to a gene: 9. The CDR3 has 16 amino acids.

DNA for the CDR3: TGTGCCAGCAGCGGGGGCCCTAGCACAGATACGCAGTATTTT. Protein: CASSGGPSTDTQYF. The chain couples TRBV9 to TRBJ2-3; a possible D gene is TRBD1 (5 bases). The length of the CDR3 is 14 residues. V lost 3 bases and J lost 0, with 8 bases in between. CDR1 and CDR2 (germline): SGDLS, YYNGEE.